A single sample is the source of the 14 T cell receptor beta chains below, sequenced in a study of T cells in Graves' hyperthyroidism and ophthalmopathy (dated by TCRdb to about 2019). Receptors were amplified or captured by multiplex PCR. Instrument on record: Illumina HiSeq 2000. Amplification of TCR beta CDR3 regions was carried out from RNA transcripts. A first-round RT-PCR of the TCR CDR3 used the HTBI primer set with the Qiagen OneStep RT-PCR kit. TCRdb reran the public reads through fastp at Q25 and MiXCR, keeping productive beta chains. One record per CDR3 amino acid sequence lists the most common genes and DNA. The sample includes 500,000 to 750,000 distinct CDR3 sequences, with around 42% observed a single time. The ten largest clones capture about 8.3% of the sample. Sequencing was performed on peripheral blood or thyroid tissue (not recorded which). The receptors shown here come from a young woman with Graves' hyperthyroidism.

CDR3 DNA: TGCGCCACCCGCGGTCGCTCCTACAATGAGCAGTACTTC. Its translation is CATRGRSYNEQYF. The J gene is TRBJ2-1, the V gene TRBV10-2; D not certain. The J call may be incorrect, as the DNA end agrees better with TRBJ2-7. From germline, CDR1 is WSHSY and CDR2 SAAADI. The CDR3 covers 13 residues.

This chain joins TRBV20-1 and TRBJ2-7; 8 nucleotides agree with TRBD1. This CDR3 comprises 12 residues. Germline V gene data show CDR1 as DFQATT and CDR2 as SNEGSKA (reference sequence). Trimming cost V 2 bases and J 10 bases; bases outside gene matches: 7. The CDR3 DNA follows: TGCAGTGCTAGACAGGGGGCAATCGACCAGTACTTC. It is translated as CSARQGAIDQYF.

The table lists this clonotype with many counts. CDR3 nucleotides: TGTGCTAGTGGTTCCTGGGTTACTACCGGGGAGCTGTTTTTT. This gives the protein CASGSWVTTGELFF. The chain has TRBV12-5 and TRBJ2-2; no clear D gene. Germline CDR1 and CDR2: LGHNT and FRNRAP. The V gene lost 4 bases and the J gene lost 5 bases, with 11 bases spanning the gap. The CDR3 length is 14 residues.

The CDR3 region is CASSELAGGYGEQFF. DNA of the CDR3: TGTGCCAGCAGTGAGCTAGCGGGAGGGTATGGTGAGCAGTTCTTC. This sequence joins TRBV2 and TRBJ2-7; the match to TRBD2 covers 12 bases. TRBJ2-1 explains the end of the DNA better; the J call may be wrong. The CDR3 length is 15 residues. CDR1 is SNHLY and CDR2 is FYNNEI in the germline V gene.

There are many counts of this clonotype. This chain connects TRBV12-3 or TRBV12-4 to TRBJ1-5; D is undetermined. This CDR3 contains 13 residues. V lost 3 bases, J lost 3 bases, and 6 bases lay in between. CDR3 amino acids: CASSFGVNQPQHF. The CDR3 DNA sequence: TGTGCCAGCAGTTTTGGGGTCAATCAGCCCCAGCATTTT.

The table lists this clonotype with many counts. The V gene is TRBV6-1, the J gene TRBJ1-6; no firm D call. The CDR3 totals 14 residues. V gave up 2 bases and J gave up 7 bases, with 9 bases separating them. CDR1 is MNHNS, CDR2 SASEGT, per germline. This CDR3 is CASSETIRNSPLHF. The CDR3 nucleotides are TGTGCCAGCAGTGAAACGATTAGGAATTCACCCCTCCACTTT.

This sequence joins TRBV20-1 and TRBJ1-5; D remains unclear. CDR1 is DFQATT and CDR2 is SNEGSKA in the germline V gene (reference sequence). With 1 base removed from V and 14 bases from J, the gap between germline ends came to 21 bases. The CDR3 runs to 14 residues. CDR3 protein: CSARGISGSYNEHF. The CDR3 DNA is TGCAGTGCTAGAGGGATTAGCGGAAGTTACAATGAGCATTTT.

This clonotype was seen many times. V is TRBV15 and J is TRBJ2-5; 7 bases are shared with TRBD2. J lost 1 base, V lost 0 bases, and 5 bases had no gene match. CDR3 length equals 16 residues. In germline, CDR1 is LNHNV, CDR2 YYDKDF (reference sequence). The CDR3 here is CATSRDPLAAQETQYF. In nucleotides, the CDR3 is TGTGCCACCAGCAGAGATCCCCTAGCGGCCCAAGAGACCCAGTACTTC.

The chain employs TRBV7-3 and TRBJ2-1; TRBD2 matches 12 bases. The germline gives CDR1 SGHTA, CDR2 FQGTGA. V lost 4 bases to trimming and J lost 1 base; unmatched junction nucleotides: 2. This CDR3 contains 16 residues. CDR3 coding DNA: TGTGCCAGCAGCTCTAGCGGGAGGGATTCCTACAATGAGCAGTTCTTC. It translates to CASSSSGRDSYNEQFF.

This clonotype was seen only once. This chain joins TRBV9 and TRBJ2-5; no clear D. Germline loops: CDR1 SGDLS, CDR2 YYNGEE. The CDR3 runs to 13 residues. With 0 bases removed from V and 5 bases from J, the gap between germline ends came to 8 bases. CDR3 DNA: TGTGCCAGCAGCGTAGCTGTCGGGGAGACCCAGTACTTC. Protein: CASSVAVGETQYF.

This clonotype was observed a few times. This CDR3 reads CASRPQGARQETQYF. CDR3 DNA sequence: TGTGCCAGCAGGCCCCAGGGGGCGCGTCAAGAGACCCAGTACTTC. The rearrangement joins TRBV2 to TRBJ2-5; 8 bases fit TRBD1. Germline CDR1 and CDR2: SNHLY and FYNNEI. This CDR3 has 15 amino acids. V lost 6 bases to trimming and J lost 2 bases; unmatched junction nucleotides: 8.

This clonotype was seen many times. CDR3 nucleotides: TGTGCCAGCAGCCAAGGGACCTCGACAGAGCCTAATGAAAAACTGTTTTTT. It translates to CASSQGTSTEPNEKLFF. The V call is TRBV4-2, the J call TRBJ1-4, with D possibly TRBD1 on 5 matching bases. This CDR3 has 17 residues. Germline-derived CDR1 and CDR2 are LGHNA and YNFKEQ. V lost 1 base and J 3 bases, leaving 15 bases between the germline ends.

This clonotype appeared a few times. A much larger clonotype is one base distant, so this may be a read error. This sequence joins TRBV2 and TRBJ1-1; 7 bases match TRBD1. The V gene's germline CDR1 is SNHLY and CDR2 FYNNEI. The CDR3 extends over 11 amino acids. Here the CDR3 reads CATTGDTEASF. In nucleotides, the CDR3 is TGTGCCACCACAGGGGACACTGAAGCTTCCTTT.

This clonotype came up many times. CDR3 in DNA: TGTGCCAGCAGTACCTCCTGGAACAACTATGGCTACACCTTC. This translates into CASSTSWNNYGYTF. The chain links TRBV12-3 or TRBV12-4 to TRBJ1-2; D is uncertain. This CDR3 is built from 14 residues. Trimming left V 5 bases short and J 2 bases short, with 12 bases between.